The 15 T cell receptor beta chains given below trace back to one sample, sequenced in a study of blood T cell repertoires in COVID-19. Libraries were prepared by immunoSEQ multiplex PCR; TCRdb keeps only in-frame clonotypes and omits some of them. The repertoire consists of around 21,000 clones, with around nine tenths occurring once and the leading ten covering approximately 6.3%. The sequenced sample consisted of peripheral blood. These receptors were taken from a woman older than 75 with active COVID-19.

The chain couples TRBV2 to TRBJ1-2; D is unresolved. V lost 8 bases and J lost 7, with 11 bases in between. This CDR3 has 11 residues. Germline V gene data show CDR1 as SNHLY and CDR2 as FYNNEI. In DNA form, the CDR3 reads TGTGCCAGCCGGCAATCAGGTGGCTACACCTTC. Translation gives CASRQSGGYTF.

The chain joins TRBV9 to TRBJ1-4, with D possibly being TRBD1 (6 bases). CDR1 and CDR2 (germline): SGDLS, YYNGEE. CDR3 length: 17 residues. V shed 0 bases and J shed 8 bases, with 20 bases lying between them. CDR3 protein: CASSVGLQGGGYEKLFF. The CDR3 DNA sequence: TGTGCCAGCAGCGTAGGTCTACAGGGCGGTGGATACGAAAAACTGTTTTTT.

The chain has TRBV29-1 and TRBJ2-5, with D perhaps matching TRBD2 (5 bases). Germline V CDR1 and CDR2: SQVTM, ANQGSEA. The CDR3 has 12 residues. V lost 6 bases to trimming and J lost 4 bases, with 12 bases between them. The CDR3 spells CSVGGGGETQYF. The CDR3 region has the DNA TGCAGCGTGGGTGGAGGCGGAGAGACCCAGTACTTC.

This chain uses TRBV4-2 with TRBJ2-6; perhaps TRBD1 as D (5 bases). Germline CDR1 is LGHNA and CDR2 is YNFKEQ. V was shortened by 1 base and J by 4 bases, with 11 bases between the two germline ends. The CDR3 runs to 16 residues. The CDR3 DNA follows: TGTGCCAGCAGCCAAGCAGGGTTTGCCGGGGCCAACGTCCTGACTTTC. Amino acid sequence: CASSQAGFAGANVLTF.

V gene TRBV11-3 combines with J gene TRBJ2-7; tentative D call: TRBD2 (5 bases). The V end lost 5 bases, the J end lost 3 bases, and 11 bases lay between the germline ends. The germline CDR1 and CDR2 sequences are SGHNT and YENEEA. The CDR3 loop spans 13 amino acids. CDR3 DNA sequence: TGTGCCAGCAGCCCAGGACTGAACTACGAGCAGTACTTC. Translating it yields CASSPGLNYEQYF.

The chain uses TRBV10-3 and TRBJ2-7; D perhaps matches TRBD1 (5 bases). Trimming stripped 6 bases from V and 4 bases from J, with 13 bases between. Germline values: CDR1 ENHRY, CDR2 SYGVKD. The length of the CDR3 is 13 residues. The CDR3 loop reads CAISSGSQYEQYF. CDR3 in DNA: TGTGCCATCAGCTCAGGGTCTCAGTACGAGCAGTACTTC.

The chain joins TRBV3-1 (or the pseudogene TRBV3-2) to TRBJ1-3; weak D call: TRBD1 (5 bases). The ends were cut back, 2 bases at V and 0 bases at J, with 11 bases in the middle. CDR3 length: 16 amino acids. Germline values: CDR1 LGHDT, CDR2 YNNKEL (reference sequence). In nucleotides, the CDR3 is TGTGCCAGCAGCCAACGGGGGGGTAACTCTGGAAACACCATATATTTT. Translated: CASSQRGGNSGNTIYF.

The rearrangement uses TRBV4-3 and TRBJ2-5, with a possible D match to TRBD1 (5 bases). This CDR3 has 17 residues. CDR1 and CDR2 from the germline V gene are LGHNA and YSLEER. The V end was cut by 3 bases, the J end by 5 bases, with 22 bases between. The CDR3 sequence is CASSQIRQIKFLETQYF. CDR3 nucleotide sequence: TGCGCCAGCAGCCAGATCCGACAGATTAAGTTTCTTGAGACCCAGTACTTC.

The chain combines TRBV19 with TRBJ2-5; 7 positions match TRBD2. Trimming cost V 5 bases and J 5 bases; bases outside gene matches: 8. The germline V gene encodes CDR1 LNHDA and CDR2 SQIVND (reference sequence). The CDR3 spans 14 residues. The CDR3 DNA follows: TGTGCCAGTAGTGTTGGAGCGGGGAGGGAGACCCAGTACTTC. This codes for CASSVGAGRETQYF.

The V gene is TRBV19, the J gene TRBJ1-2; TRBD1 matches at 9 bases. The CDR3 is made up of 14 amino acids. CDR1 and CDR2 from the germline V gene are LNHDA and SQIVND (reference sequence). V lost 4 bases and J lost 4; bases outside the gene matches: 4. The CDR3 DNA follows: TGTGCCAGTAGTACCGGGACAGGGATCTATGGCTACACCTTC. It specifies CASSTGTGIYGYTF.

V and J are TRBV7-9 and TRBJ1-2; possible D gene TRBD1, 5 bases. This CDR3 is built from 17 residues. Germline-derived CDR1 and CDR2 are SEHNR and FQNEAQ (reference sequence). Deletions cut 5 bases from V and 4 bases from J, with 23 bases between. The CDR3 loop reads CASSPSTVSYRGYGYTF. The DNA for the CDR3 is TGTGCCAGCAGCCCGTCCACAGTTTCGTATAGGGGCTATGGCTACACCTTC.

V usage is TRBV9 and J usage is TRBJ2-1; 12 positions match TRBD2. The CDR3 length is 13 residues. With 7 bases clipped from V and 7 bases from J, the junction kept 3 bases outside the gene matches. In germline, CDR1 is SGDLS, CDR2 YYNGEE. The DNA for the CDR3 is TGTGCCAGCGGACTAGCGGGGAATAATGAGCAGTTCTTC. It specifies CASGLAGNNEQFF.

The chain has TRBV7-8 and TRBJ2-5, with 9 nucleotides matching TRBD2. The CDR3 has 15 amino acids. The ends lost 0 bases at V and 3 bases at J; junction bases unmatched: 2. From germline, CDR1 is SGHVS and CDR2 FQNEAQ. The CDR3 DNA sequence: TGTGCCAGCAGCTTAGCCGGGACTAGCAAAGAGACCCAGTACTTC. It yields the protein CASSLAGTSKETQYF.

J is TRBJ2-1 and V is TRBV6-5; 8 bases fit TRBD2. V dropped 6 bases and J dropped 9; count of bases not matched to a gene: 13. There are 15 residues in the CDR3. Germline CDR1 MNHEY, CDR2 SVGAGI. The CDR3 coding sequence is TGTGCCAGCAGAACCTCACGGGGGGGCCCTGGTGAGCAGTTCTTC. This codes for CASRTSRGGPGEQFF.

The V gene is TRBV12-3 or TRBV12-4, the J gene TRBJ1-2; TRBD1 might be the D (5 bases). The CDR3 covers 12 residues. Deletions cut 7 bases from V and 4 bases from J, with 10 bases between. CDR3 DNA: TGTGCCAGCAACCTCGACAGCTATGGCTACACCTTC. Protein: CASNLDSYGYTF.